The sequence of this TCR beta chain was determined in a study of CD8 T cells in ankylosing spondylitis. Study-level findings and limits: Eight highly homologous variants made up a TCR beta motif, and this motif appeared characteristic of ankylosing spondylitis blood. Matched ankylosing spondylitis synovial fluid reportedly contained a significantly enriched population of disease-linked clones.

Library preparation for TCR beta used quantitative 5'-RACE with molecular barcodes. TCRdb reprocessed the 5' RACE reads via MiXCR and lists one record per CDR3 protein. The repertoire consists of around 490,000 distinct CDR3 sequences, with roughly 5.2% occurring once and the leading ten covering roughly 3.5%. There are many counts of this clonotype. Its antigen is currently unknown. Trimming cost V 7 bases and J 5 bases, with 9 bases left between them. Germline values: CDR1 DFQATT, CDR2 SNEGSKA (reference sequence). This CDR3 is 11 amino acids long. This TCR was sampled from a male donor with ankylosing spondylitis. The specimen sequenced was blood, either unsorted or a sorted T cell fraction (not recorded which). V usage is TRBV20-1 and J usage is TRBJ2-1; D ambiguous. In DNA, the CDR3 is TGCAGTGTCGAAGCGCACAATGAGCAGTTCTTC. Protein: CSVEAHNEQFF.